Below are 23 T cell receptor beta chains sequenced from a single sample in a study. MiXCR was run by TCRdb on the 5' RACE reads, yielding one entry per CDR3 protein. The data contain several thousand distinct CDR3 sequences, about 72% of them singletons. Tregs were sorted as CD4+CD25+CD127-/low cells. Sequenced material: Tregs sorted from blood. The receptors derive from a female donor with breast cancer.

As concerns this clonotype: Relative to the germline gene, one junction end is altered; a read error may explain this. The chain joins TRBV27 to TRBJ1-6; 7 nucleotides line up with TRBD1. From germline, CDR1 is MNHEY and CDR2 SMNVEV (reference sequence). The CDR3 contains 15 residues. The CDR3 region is CASSEGAAYNSPLPF. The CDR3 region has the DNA TGTGCCAGCAGTGAGGGGGCCGCCTATAATTCACCCCTCCCCTTT.

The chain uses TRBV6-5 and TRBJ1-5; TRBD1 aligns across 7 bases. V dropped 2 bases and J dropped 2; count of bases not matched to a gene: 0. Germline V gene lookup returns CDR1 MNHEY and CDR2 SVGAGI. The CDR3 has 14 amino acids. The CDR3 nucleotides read TGTGCCAGCAGTTACACAGGGGGCAATCAGCCCCAGCATTTT. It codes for CASSYTGGNQPQHF.

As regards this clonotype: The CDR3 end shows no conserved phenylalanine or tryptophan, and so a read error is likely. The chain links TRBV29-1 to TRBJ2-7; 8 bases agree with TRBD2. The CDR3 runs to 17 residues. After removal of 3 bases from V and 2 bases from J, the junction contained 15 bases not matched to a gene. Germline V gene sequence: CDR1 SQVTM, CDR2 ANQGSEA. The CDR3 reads CSVDGLGGALSPYEQYS. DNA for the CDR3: TGCAGCGTTGACGGCCTCGGGGGGGCCCTATCTCCCTACGAGCAGTACTCC.

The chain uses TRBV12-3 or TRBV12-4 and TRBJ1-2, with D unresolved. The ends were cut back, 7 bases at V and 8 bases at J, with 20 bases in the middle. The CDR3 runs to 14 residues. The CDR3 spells CASTYPTPHDGYTF. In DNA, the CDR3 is TGTGCCAGCACCTACCCAACACCCCACGACGGCTACACCTTC.

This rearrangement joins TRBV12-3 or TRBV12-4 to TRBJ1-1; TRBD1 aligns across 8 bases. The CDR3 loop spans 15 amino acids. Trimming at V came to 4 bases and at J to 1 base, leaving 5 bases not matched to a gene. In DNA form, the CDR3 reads TGTGCCAGCAGTTATACCGGGACAGGGAACACTGAAGCTTTCTTT. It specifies CASSYTGTGNTEAFF.

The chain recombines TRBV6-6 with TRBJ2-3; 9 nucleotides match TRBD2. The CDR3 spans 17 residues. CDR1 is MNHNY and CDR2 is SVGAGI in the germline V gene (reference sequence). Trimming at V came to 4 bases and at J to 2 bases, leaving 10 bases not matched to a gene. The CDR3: CASSFPLAGAATDTQYF. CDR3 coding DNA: TGTGCCAGCAGTTTCCCCTTAGCGGGAGCAGCCACAGATACGCAGTATTTT.

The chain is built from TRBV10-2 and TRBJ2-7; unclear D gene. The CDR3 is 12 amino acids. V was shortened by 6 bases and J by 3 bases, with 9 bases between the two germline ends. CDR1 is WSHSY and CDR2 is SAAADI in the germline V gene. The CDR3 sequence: CASRSTHYEQYF. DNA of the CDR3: TGCGCCAGCAGATCAACCCACTACGAGCAGTACTTC.

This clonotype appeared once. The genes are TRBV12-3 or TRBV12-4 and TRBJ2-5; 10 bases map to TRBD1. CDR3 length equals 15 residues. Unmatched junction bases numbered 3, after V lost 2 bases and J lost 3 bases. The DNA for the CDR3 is TGTGCCAGCAGTTTATTCGGGACAGGGGAAGAGACCCAGTACTTC. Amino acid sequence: CASSLFGTGEETQYF.

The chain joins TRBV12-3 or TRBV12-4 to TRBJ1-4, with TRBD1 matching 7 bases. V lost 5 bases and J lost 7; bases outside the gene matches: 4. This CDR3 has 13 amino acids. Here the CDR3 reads CASSHRGAEKLFF. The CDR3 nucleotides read TGTGCCAGCAGTCACAGGGGCGCTGAAAAACTGTTTTTT.

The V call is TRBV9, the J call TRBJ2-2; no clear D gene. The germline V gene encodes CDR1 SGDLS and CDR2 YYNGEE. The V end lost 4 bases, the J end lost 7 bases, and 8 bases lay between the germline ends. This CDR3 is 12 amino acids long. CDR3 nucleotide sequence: TGTGCCAGCAGCCCTGCGTTCGGGGAGCTGTTTTTT. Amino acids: CASSPAFGELFF.

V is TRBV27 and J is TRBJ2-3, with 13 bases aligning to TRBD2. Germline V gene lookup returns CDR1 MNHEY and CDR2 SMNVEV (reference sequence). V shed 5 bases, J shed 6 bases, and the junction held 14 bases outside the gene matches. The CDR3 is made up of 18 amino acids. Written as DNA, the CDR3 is TGTGCCAGCAGTATCGAACCGGGACTAGCGGGGCCCAGGGATACGCAGTATTTT. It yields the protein CASSIEPGLAGPRDTQYF.

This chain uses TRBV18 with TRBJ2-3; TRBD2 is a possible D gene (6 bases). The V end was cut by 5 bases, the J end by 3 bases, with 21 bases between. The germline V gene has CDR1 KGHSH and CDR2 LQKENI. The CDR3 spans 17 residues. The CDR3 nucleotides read TGTGCCAGCTCAGCCTGGCAAGCGGGTTCTGGTACAGATACGCAGTATTTT. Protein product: CASSAWQAGSGTDTQYF.

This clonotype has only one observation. As DNA, the CDR3 is TGTGCCAGCAGTCCCTACCCGGGCACTGAAGCTTTCTTT. This gives the protein CASSPYPGTEAFF. The chain links TRBV27 to TRBJ1-1; D unresolved. The length of the CDR3 is 13 residues. Germline CDR1 and CDR2: MNHEY and SMNVEV (reference sequence). Trimming took 5 bases from V and 4 from J, leaving 11 bases between them.

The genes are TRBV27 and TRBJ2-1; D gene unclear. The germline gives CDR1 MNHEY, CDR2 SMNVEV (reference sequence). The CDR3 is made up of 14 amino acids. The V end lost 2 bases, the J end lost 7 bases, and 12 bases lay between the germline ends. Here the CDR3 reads CASSLLIGANEQFF. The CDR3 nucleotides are TGTGCCAGCAGTTTACTAATTGGAGCAAATGAGCAGTTCTTC.

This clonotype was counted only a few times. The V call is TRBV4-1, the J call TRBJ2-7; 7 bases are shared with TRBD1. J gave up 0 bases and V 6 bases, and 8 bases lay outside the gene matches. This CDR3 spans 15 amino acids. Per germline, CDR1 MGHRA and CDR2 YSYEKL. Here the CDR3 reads CASRPRAGGSYEQYF. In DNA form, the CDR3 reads TGCGCCAGCAGACCAAGGGCAGGGGGCTCCTACGAGCAGTACTTC.

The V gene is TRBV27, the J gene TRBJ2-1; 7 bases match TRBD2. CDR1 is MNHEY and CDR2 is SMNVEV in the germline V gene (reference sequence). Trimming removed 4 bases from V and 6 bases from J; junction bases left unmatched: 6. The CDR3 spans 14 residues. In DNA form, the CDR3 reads TGTGCCAGCAGTTCCCGACTAGCAGGCAATGAGCAGTTCTTC. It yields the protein CASSSRLAGNEQFF.

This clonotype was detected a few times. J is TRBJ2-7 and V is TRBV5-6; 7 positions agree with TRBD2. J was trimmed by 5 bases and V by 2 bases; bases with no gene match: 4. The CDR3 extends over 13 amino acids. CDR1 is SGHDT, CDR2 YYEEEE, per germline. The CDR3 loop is CASSFRDYNEQYF. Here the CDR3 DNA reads TGTGCCAGCAGCTTCCGGGACTATAACGAGCAGTACTTC. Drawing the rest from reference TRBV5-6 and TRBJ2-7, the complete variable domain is DAGVTQSPTHLIKTRGQQVTLRCSPKSGHDTVSWYQQALGQGPQFIFQYYEEEERQRGNFPDRFSGHQFPNYSSELNVNALLLGDSALYLCASSFRDYNEQYFGPGTRLTVT.

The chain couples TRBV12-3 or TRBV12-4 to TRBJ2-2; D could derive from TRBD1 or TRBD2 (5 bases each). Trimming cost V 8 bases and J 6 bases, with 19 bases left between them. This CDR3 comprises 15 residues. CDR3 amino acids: CASYGGTSLAGELFF. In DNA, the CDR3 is TGTGCCAGCTATGGGGGAACCTCATTGGCCGGGGAGCTGTTTTTT.

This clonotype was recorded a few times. The CDR3 region has the DNA TGCAGCGTTGAGGGGGATTCCTACGAGCAGTACTTC. Translation gives CSVEGDSYEQYF. The rearrangement joins TRBV29-1 to TRBJ2-7; D is tentatively TRBD1 or TRBD2 (5 bases each). This CDR3 comprises 12 residues. V dropped 3 bases and J dropped 1 base, with 7 bases sitting between them. CDR1 and CDR2 from the germline V gene are SQVTM and ANQGSEA.

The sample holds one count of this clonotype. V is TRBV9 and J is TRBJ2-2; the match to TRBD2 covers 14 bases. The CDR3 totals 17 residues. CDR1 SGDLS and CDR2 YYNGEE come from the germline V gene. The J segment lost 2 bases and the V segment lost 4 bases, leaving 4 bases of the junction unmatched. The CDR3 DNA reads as TGTGCCAGCAGCCTGACTAGCGGGGGGGACAACACCGGGGAGCTGTTTTTT. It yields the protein CASSLTSGGDNTGELFF. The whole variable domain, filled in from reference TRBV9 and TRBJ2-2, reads DSGVTQTPKHLITATGQRVTLRCSPRSGDLSVYWYQQSLDQGLQFLIQYYNGEERAKGNILERFSAQQFPDLHSELNLSSLELGDSALYFCASSLTSGGDNTGELFFGEGSRLTVL.

The CDR3, as DNA: TGTGCCAGCAGCCTCACGACAGCAGTAGAGCGGGAGGGAGTGGATACGCAGTATTTT. Translating it yields CASSLTTAVEREGVDTQYF. The chain carries TRBV7-8 and TRBJ2-3; 10 positions match TRBD2. From germline, CDR1 is SGHVS and CDR2 FQNEAQ. V lost 5 bases and J lost 6; bases outside the gene matches: 20. The CDR3 covers 19 residues. Drawing the rest from reference TRBV7-8 and TRBJ2-3, the complete variable domain is GAGVSQSPRYKVAKRGQDVALRCDPISGHVSLFWYQQALGQGPEFLTYFQNEAQLDKSGLPSDRFFAERPEGSVSTLKIQRTQQEDSAVYLCASSLTTAVEREGVDTQYFGPGTRLTVL.

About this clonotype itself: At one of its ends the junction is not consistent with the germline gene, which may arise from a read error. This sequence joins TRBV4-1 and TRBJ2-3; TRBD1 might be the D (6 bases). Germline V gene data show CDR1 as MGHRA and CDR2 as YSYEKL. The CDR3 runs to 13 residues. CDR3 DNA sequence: TGCGCCAGCAGCCCGGACAGCACAGATACGCGGTATTTT. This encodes CASSPDSTDTRYF.

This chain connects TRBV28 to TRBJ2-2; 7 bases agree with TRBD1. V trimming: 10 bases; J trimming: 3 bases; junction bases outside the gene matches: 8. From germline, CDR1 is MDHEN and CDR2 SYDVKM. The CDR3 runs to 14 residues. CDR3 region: CATDRQGHTGELFF. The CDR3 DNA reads TGTGCCACGGACCGACAGGGCCACACCGGGGAGCTGTTTTTT.